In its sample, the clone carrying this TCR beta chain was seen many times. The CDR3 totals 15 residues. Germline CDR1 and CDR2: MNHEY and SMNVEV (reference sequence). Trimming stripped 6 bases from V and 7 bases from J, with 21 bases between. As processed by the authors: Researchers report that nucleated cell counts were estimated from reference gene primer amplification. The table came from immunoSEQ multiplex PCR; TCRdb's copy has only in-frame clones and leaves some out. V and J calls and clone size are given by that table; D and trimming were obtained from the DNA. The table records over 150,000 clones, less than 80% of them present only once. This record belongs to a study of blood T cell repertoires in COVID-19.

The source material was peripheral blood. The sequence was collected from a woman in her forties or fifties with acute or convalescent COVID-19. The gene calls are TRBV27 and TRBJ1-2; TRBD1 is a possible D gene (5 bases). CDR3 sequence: CASSGGFTRVGGYTF. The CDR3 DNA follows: TGTGCCAGCAGCGGGGGATTCACCAGGGTGGGTGGCTACACCTTC.